One and the same sample provided the 2 T cell receptor beta chains below, sequenced in a study of radiation and T cells in renal cell carcinoma (dated by TCRdb to 2019 to 2021). The time point label here, explained by the study, means: baseline pretreatment blood. Explained via the paper, the treatment or condition label denotes: 15 Gy SBRT to primary tumor, nephrectomy 4 weeks later. Library method: the immunoSEQ multiplex PCR assay. TCRdb limited this immuneACCESS table to in-frame rearrangements with V and J called. A share of clones is missing; checked studies link under half to unresolved V genes, and the rest is unexplained. The sample profile shows 130,000 to 150,000 clones; over 75% of them were found once. The top ten clonotypes cover around 13% of the sample. The material sequenced was blood, taken from a patient whose treatment included radiotherapy and nephrectomy. The source of these receptors is a woman aged 50 to 60 with renal cell carcinoma.

This sequence joins TRBV27 and TRBJ1-1; D perhaps matches TRBD1 (6 bases). Trimming stripped 1 base from V and 0 bases from J, with 18 bases between. Germline V gene lookup returns CDR1 MNHEY and CDR2 SMNVEV (reference sequence). The CDR3 sequence is 18 residues long. CDR3 DNA sequence: TGTGCCAGCAGTTTATATAGGGGGACGGGGGAAGTGAACACTGAAGCTTTCTTT. It translates to CASSLYRGTGEVNTEAFF.

This chain joins TRBV18 and TRBJ2-1; TRBD2 matches 12 bases. The J segment lost 7 bases and the V segment lost 5 bases, leaving 9 bases of the junction unmatched. Per germline, CDR1 KGHSH and CDR2 LQKENI. This CDR3 is built from 16 residues. Here the CDR3 reads CASSASTSGGLNEQFF. CDR3 DNA: TGTGCCAGCTCAGCGTCGACTAGCGGGGGTCTAAATGAGCAGTTCTTC.